This T cell receptor (beta chain) was captured in a study of T cell changes during pregnancy in multiple sclerosis. The protocol was immunoSEQ multiplex PCR, while the TCRdb copy is restricted to in-frame clones and leaves out a portion. Here the sample spans about 40,000 clones, roughly nine tenths being singletons. Per the germline V gene, CDR1 is MDHEN and CDR2 is SYDVKM. The length of the CDR3 is 17 residues. The trim removed 3 bases at V and 1 base at J, leaving 8 bases unmatched. This TCR derives from a female donor with multiple sclerosis, enrolled in a pregnancy study. The rearrangement links TRBV28 to TRBJ2-4, with 8 positions matching TRBD1. Specimen: CD4+ T cells from peripheral blood mononuclear cells, collected before pregnancy. The CDR3 sequence is CASSLRQGAWAKNIQYF. CDR3 DNA sequence: TGTGCCAGCAGTTTGCGCCAGGGGGCTTGGGCCAAAAACATTCAGTACTTC. The full variable domain, its missing parts supplied by reference TRBV28 and TRBJ2-4, is DVKVTQSSRYLVKRTGEKVFLECVQDMDHENMFWYRQDPGLGLRLIYFSYDVKMKEKGDIPEGYSVSREKKERFSLILESASTNQTSMYLCASSLRQGAWAKNIQYFGAGTRLSVL.